This TCR beta chain came from a study of T cells in Graves' hyperthyroidism and ophthalmopathy. Study results and limitations: A model of 13 V-J features distinguished ophthalmopathy from stable hyperthyroidism.

Enrolled ophthalmopathy patients presented with a Clinical Activity Score of at least 3, a NOSPECS grade of at least 4, and disease duration under 3 months. Comments on this clonotype: Its antigen is unknown.

The CDR3 regions of TCR beta were amplified from RNA transcripts. The HTBI primer set served for first-round RT-PCR of the TCR CDR3. In TCRdb, the multiplex PCR reads were re-called with MiXCR into one record per CDR3 protein. The sample holds fewer than 450,000 distinct CDR3 sequences, about 16% seen once. The receptor comes from a woman aged 55 to 70 with Graves' ophthalmopathy. Input material: blood.

The CDR3 spells CASSPWTGTNTEAFF. The CDR3 coding sequence is TGTGCCAGCAGCCCATGGACAGGGACGAACACTGAAGCTTTCTTT. The rearrangement uses TRBV9 and TRBJ1-1; 8 bases line up with TRBD1. Germline CDR1 SGDLS, CDR2 YYNGEE. J gave up 1 base and V 4 bases, and 6 bases lay outside the gene matches. This CDR3 is 15 amino acids long.